Listed below are T cell receptor beta chains from one sample, sequenced in a study of blood T cell repertoires in COVID-19. Only in-frame clones appear in the TCRdb table, and some are missing; sequencing was by immunoSEQ multiplex PCR. The sample records some 140,000 clones, around four fifths being singletons. The material sequenced was PBMCs or T cells enriched from blood (not recorded which). Every receptor here comes from a man in his forties with acute COVID-19. The CDR3 runs from the conserved cysteine through the conserved F or W. The order of the fields is clone size, V gene, D gene, J gene, CDR3 protein, CDR3 DNA. A D gene is named only where the DNA matches it firmly. Not all rows give a size; the values are once, few, many and, for expanded clones, a class.

size: .
V: TRBV12-3/TRBV12-4
D: .
J: TRBJ1-5
CDR3: CASSWEGDQPQHF
DNA: TGTGCCAGCAGTTGGGAGGGGGATCAGCCCCAGCATTTT

size: .
V: TRBV27
D: TRBD1
J: TRBJ2-5
CDR3: CASRPTGGETQYF
DNA: TGTGCCAGCAGGCCGACAGGGGGAGAGACCCAGTACTTC

size: .
V: TRBV2
D: TRBD1
J: TRBJ1-4
CDR3: CASSALGQGARFDEKLFF
DNA: TGTGCCAGCAGTGCTCTTGGACAGGGGGCGAGGTTTGATGAAAAACTGTTTTTT

size: .
V: TRBV7-6
D: .
J: TRBJ2-3
CDR3: CASSFSWVVTDTQYF
DNA: TGTGCCAGCAGCTTTAGCTGGGTTGTCACAGATACGCAGTATTTT

size: .
V: TRBV30
D: .
J: TRBJ1-4
CDR3: CASPGTIGEKLFF
DNA: TGTGCCTCTCCCGGGACAATCGGTGAAAAACTGTTTTTT

size: .
V: TRBV9
D: TRBD2
J: TRBJ2-7
CDR3: CASSVGSGTSREQYF
DNA: TGTGCCAGCAGCGTCGGATCCGGGACTAGCCGAGAGCAGTACTTC

size: once
V: TRBV30
D: TRBD1
J: TRBJ1-2
CDR3: CAWSATGQGHYGYTF
DNA: TGTGCCTGGAGTGCGACAGGACAGGGCCACTATGGCTACACCTTC

size: .
V: TRBV19
D: .
J: TRBJ1-5
CDR3: CASSIQERRQPQHF
DNA: TGTGCCAGTAGTATACAAGAGAGGCGTCAGCCCCAGCATTTT

size: .
V: TRBV3-1/TRBV3-2
D: .
J: TRBJ1-6
CDR3: CASSQDERSPLHF
DNA: TGTGCCAGCAGCCAAGATGAGCGGTCACCCCTCCACTTT

size: .
V: TRBV6-5
D: TRBD1
J: TRBJ1-1
CDR3: CASRTGQGGTEAFF
DNA: TGTGCCAGCAGGACGGGACAGGGGGGCACTGAAGCTTTCTTT

size: .
V: TRBV5-1
D: TRBD1
J: TRBJ2-5
CDR3: CASSPHRDRGQETQYF
DNA: TGCGCCAGCAGCCCTCACCGGGACAGGGGTCAAGAGACCCAGTACTTC

size: .
V: TRBV5-1
D: TRBD2
J: TRBJ2-7
CDR3: CASSLAGSSYEQYF
DNA: TGCGCCAGCAGCTTAGCGGGGAGCTCCTACGAGCAGTACTTC

size: .
V: TRBV9
D: .
J: TRBJ2-7
CDR3: CASSVGTIAPYEQYF
DNA: TGTGCCAGCAGCGTAGGGACTATCGCCCCCTACGAGCAGTACTTC

size: .
V: TRBV11-1
D: TRBD2
J: TRBJ2-1
CDR3: CASRTSGTGNEQFF
DNA: TGTGCCAGCAGGACTAGCGGGACAGGCAATGAGCAGTTCTTC

size: few
V: TRBV5-1
D: .
J: TRBJ2-1
CDR3: CASSLTGTTYNEQFF
DNA: TGCGCCAGCAGCTTGACCGGGACAACCTACAATGAGCAGTTCTTC

size: .
V: TRBV10-1
D: .
J: TRBJ2-2
CDR3: CASSSGFGTGELFF
DNA: TGCGCCAGCAGCTCCGGGTTCGGCACCGGGGAGCTGTTTTTT

size: .
V: TRBV18
D: .
J: TRBJ2-2
CDR3: CASSPLEGNTGELFF
DNA: TGTGCCAGCTCACCATTGGAGGGGAACACCGGGGAGCTGTTTTTT

size: .
V: TRBV29-1
D: TRBD2
J: TRBJ2-3
CDR3: CSVRTSGIDTQYF
DNA: TGCAGCGTTCGGACTAGCGGGATAGATACGCAGTATTTT

size: .
V: TRBV21-1
D: .
J: TRBJ1-1
CDR3: CASAGGQTNTEAFF
DNA: TGTGCCAGCGCCGGTGGACAGACGAACACTGAAGCTTTCTTT

size: few
V: TRBV19
D: .
J: TRBJ1-2
CDR3: CASKMGGIGGYTF
DNA: TGTGCCAGTAAAATGGGGGGAATTGGAGGCTACACCTTC

size: few
V: TRBV7-7
D: TRBD1
J: TRBJ2-7
CDR3: CASSPRQGGEQYF
DNA: TGTGCTAGCAGCCCGAGACAGGGCGGCGAGCAGTACTTC

size: .
V: TRBV12-3/TRBV12-4
D: .
J: TRBJ1-4
CDR3: CASGSPSEKLFF
DNA: TGTGCCAGCGGCTCTCCGTCAGAAAAACTGTTTTTT

size: once
V: TRBV11-2
D: TRBD1
J: TRBJ2-7
CDR3: CASSLATGGNYEQYF
DNA: TGTGCCAGCAGCTTAGCGACAGGGGGTAACTACGAGCAGTACTTC

size: .
V: TRBV9
D: .
J: TRBJ1-1
CDR3: CASSVAGGETEAFF
DNA: TGTGCCAGCAGCGTAGCTGGGGGGGAAACTGAAGCTTTCTTT

size: .
V: TRBV5-1
D: TRBD2
J: TRBJ2-1
CDR3: CASRPGTSGSNEQFF
DNA: TGCGCCAGCAGACCCGGGACTAGCGGGAGCAATGAGCAGTTCTTC

size: .
V: TRBV7-3
D: TRBD2
J: TRBJ2-2
CDR3: CASSLTSGGPVTGELFF
DNA: TGTGCCAGCAGCTTAACTAGCGGGGGGCCAGTCACCGGGGAGCTGTTTTTT

size: .
V: TRBV19
D: .
J: TRBJ1-1
CDR3: CASSTYRDTEAFF
DNA: TGTGCCAGTAGTACCTACAGGGACACTGAAGCTTTCTTT